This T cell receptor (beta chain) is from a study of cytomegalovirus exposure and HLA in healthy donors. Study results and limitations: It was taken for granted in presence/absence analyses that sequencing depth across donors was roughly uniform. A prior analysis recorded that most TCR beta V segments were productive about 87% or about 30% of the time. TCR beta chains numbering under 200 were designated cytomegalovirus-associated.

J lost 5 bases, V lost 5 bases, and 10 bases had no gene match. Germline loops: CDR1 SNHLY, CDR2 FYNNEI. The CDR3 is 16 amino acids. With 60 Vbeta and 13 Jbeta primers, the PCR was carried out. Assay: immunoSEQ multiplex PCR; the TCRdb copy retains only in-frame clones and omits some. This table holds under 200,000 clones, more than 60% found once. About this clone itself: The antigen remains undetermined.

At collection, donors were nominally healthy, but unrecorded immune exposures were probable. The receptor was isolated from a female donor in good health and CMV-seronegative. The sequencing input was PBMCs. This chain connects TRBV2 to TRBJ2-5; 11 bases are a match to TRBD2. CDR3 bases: TGTGCCAGCAGTTTGGATAGCGGGAGGGCCTGGGAGACCCAGTACTTC. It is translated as CASSLDSGRAWETQYF. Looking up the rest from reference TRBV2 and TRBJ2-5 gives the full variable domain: EPEVTQTPSHQVTQMGQEVILRCVPISNHLYFYWYRQILGQKVEFLVSFYNNEISEKSEIFDDQFSVERPDGSNFTLKIRSTKLEDSAMYFCASSLDSGRAWETQYFGPGTRLLVL.